The 7 T cell receptor beta chains given below trace back to one sample, sequenced in a study of cytomegalovirus exposure and HLA in healthy donors. The PCR had 60 Vbeta and 13 Jbeta primers. The assay was immunoSEQ multiplex PCR, and TCRdb's table has in-frame clones only and misses some. Here the sample spans approximately 170,000 clones, 70% to 80% being singletons. Sequencing used PBMCs. The receptors here all came from a woman aged 40 to 55 in good health and CMV-seronegative.

This clone was observed a single time. The gene calls are TRBV5-4 and TRBJ2-7; D gene ambiguous. Between the trimmed V and J ends, which lost 2 bases and 5 bases, there was a span of 8 bases. Germline lookup yields CDR1 SGHNT and CDR2 YYREEE (reference sequence). The CDR3 runs 12 residues. The CDR3 sequence: CASSFSRNEQYF. CDR3 DNA sequence: TGTGCCAGCAGCTTCTCGCGGAACGAGCAGTACTTC.

CDR3 coding DNA: TGTGCCAGCAGTGAATTTGGGCTTTATGGCTCTGGCTACACCTTC. As protein: CASSEFGLYGSGYTF. The rearrangement links TRBV6-1 to TRBJ1-2; D gene unclear. The CDR3 runs 15 residues. In germline, CDR1 is MNHNS, CDR2 SASEGT. Trimming left V 2 bases short and J 7 bases short, with 17 bases between.

The chain couples TRBV2 to TRBJ2-2; 9 positions match TRBD2. With 6 bases clipped from V and 5 bases from J, the junction kept 7 bases outside the gene matches. This CDR3 spans 15 amino acids. Germline V gene lookup returns CDR1 SNHLY and CDR2 FYNNEI. The CDR3 reads CASRREGGRTGELFF. DNA for the CDR3: TGTGCCAGCAGGCGGGAGGGCGGGAGGACCGGGGAGCTGTTTTTT.

V usage is TRBV5-6 and J usage is TRBJ2-1; 15 bases align to TRBD2. The germline V gene has CDR1 SGHDT and CDR2 YYEEEE. The CDR3 sequence is 17 residues long. Trimming cost V 4 bases and J 4 bases; bases outside gene matches: 6. This chain's CDR3 is CASSVGLAGGMYNEQFF. As DNA, the CDR3 is TGTGCCAGCAGCGTAGGACTAGCGGGAGGGATGTACAATGAGCAGTTCTTC.

The rearrangement links TRBV10-3 to TRBJ2-1; 9 nucleotides align to TRBD2. The trim removed 7 bases at V and 6 bases at J, leaving 25 bases unmatched. CDR3 length equals 20 residues. Germline CDR1 reads ENHRY; CDR2 reads SYGVKD. This CDR3 reads CAITKHQSGTLAGPINEQFF. As DNA, the CDR3 is TGTGCCATCACCAAACATCAGTCCGGTACTCTAGCGGGACCCATCAATGAGCAGTTCTTC.

This clone showed up just once. V usage is TRBV13 and J usage is TRBJ1-1; D is undetermined. This CDR3 spans 16 amino acids. Trimming removed 0 bases at V and 1 base at J, with 12 bases between. Germline V gene data show CDR1 as PRHDT and CDR2 as FYEKMQ (reference sequence). CDR3 amino acids: CASSLGLGQANTEAFF. CDR3 nucleotides: TGTGCCAGCAGCTTAGGCCTGGGCCAGGCGAACACTGAAGCTTTCTTT.

The CDR3 sequence is CASSQPDGLSGANVLTF. The DNA of the CDR3 is TGTGCCAGCAGCCAGCCGGACGGACTCTCTGGGGCCAACGTCCTGACTTTC. The chain has TRBV7-8 and TRBJ2-6; D possibly corresponds to TRBD2 (5 bases). The CDR3 totals 17 residues. CDR1 and CDR2 (germline): SGHVS, FQNEAQ. V was shortened by 5 bases and J by 0 bases, with 14 bases between the two germline ends.